The TCR beta chain under discussion was sequenced for a study of cytomegalovirus exposure and HLA in healthy donors. Study results and limitations: Reports state that TCR beta sequences accurately predicted most subjects' HLA-A and HLA-B alleles. Among the CMV-associated chains, three were confirmed in vitro as specific for CMV antigens. Later work showed greater clonal expansion in HLA-associated TCR beta chains than in equally common others.

Of note for this clone: What it recognizes is unknown.

This CDR3 is built from 17 residues. Germline V CDR1 and CDR2: MGHDK, SYGVNS. J gave up 7 bases and V 7 bases, and 16 bases lay outside the gene matches. Primers: 60 Vbeta forward and 13 Jbeta reverse. Methods used by the authors: Roughly 10 million shared chains were among 65 million to 85 million unique TCR beta chains counted in a later analysis. Method: immunoSEQ multiplex PCR; TCRdb's copy keeps in-frame clones and lacks some. For V, J and clone size, that table is used; D and trimming come from the DNA. This table lists roughly 190,000 clones. The clonotype originates from a man in his thirties or forties in good health and CMV-seronegative. Sequencing used PBMCs. The chain combines TRBV25-1 with TRBJ2-2; 9 positions agree with TRBD1. The CDR3 sequence: CASTGISGTGIRGELFF. CDR3 DNA: TGTGCCAGCACCGGTATCAGCGGGACAGGGATTCGCGGGGAGCTGTTTTTT.